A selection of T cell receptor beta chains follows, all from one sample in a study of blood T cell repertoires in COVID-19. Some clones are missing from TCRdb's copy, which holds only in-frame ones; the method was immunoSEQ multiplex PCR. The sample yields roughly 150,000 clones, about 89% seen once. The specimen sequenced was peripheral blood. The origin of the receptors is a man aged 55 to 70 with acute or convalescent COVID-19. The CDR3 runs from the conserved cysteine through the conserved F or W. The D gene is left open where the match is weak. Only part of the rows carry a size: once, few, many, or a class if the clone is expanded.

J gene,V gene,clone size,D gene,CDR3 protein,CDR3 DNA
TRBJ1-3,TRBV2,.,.,CASTRQAGNTIYF,TGTGCCAGCACCAGACAGGCCGGAAACACCATATATTTT
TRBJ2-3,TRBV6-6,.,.,CASSMDSLKGNTQYF,TGTGCCAGCAGCATGGACAGCTTGAAAGGGAATACGCAGTATTTT
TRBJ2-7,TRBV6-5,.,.,CASSYSGTTSEQYF,TGTGCCAGCAGTTACTCTGGGACAACCAGCGAGCAGTACTTC
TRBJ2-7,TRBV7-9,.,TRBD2,CASSLAAGGPYEQYF,TGTGCCAGCAGCTTAGCAGCGGGGGGGCCCTACGAGCAGTACTTC
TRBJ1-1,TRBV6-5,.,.,CASAVGAGTEAFF,TGTGCCAGCGCTGTGGGCGCAGGGACTGAAGCTTTCTTT
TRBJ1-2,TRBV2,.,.,CASSGALNYGYTF,TGTGCCAGCAGTGGGGCTCTAAACTATGGCTACACCTTC
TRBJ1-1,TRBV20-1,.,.,CSARRVEAFF,TGCAGTGCTAGAAGAGTTGAAGCTTTCTTT
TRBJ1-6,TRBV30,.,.,CACNRDTKSSYNSPLHF,TGTGCCTGCAACCGGGACACCAAGAGCTCCTATAATTCACCCCTCCACTTT
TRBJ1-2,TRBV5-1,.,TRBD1,CASSAGTGKFGYTF,TGCGCCAGCAGCGCCGGGACAGGGAAATTTGGCTACACCTTC
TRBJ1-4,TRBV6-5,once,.,CASRTTLVGEKLFF,TGTGCCAGCAGAACCACTTTGGTTGGTGAAAAACTGTTTTTT
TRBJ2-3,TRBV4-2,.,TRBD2,CASSQHLSRGDPTDTQYF,TGTGCCAGCAGCCAGCACCTCTCCCGGGGGGATCCAACAGATACGCAGTATTTT
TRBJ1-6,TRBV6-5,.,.,CASSYTKTAYNSPLHF,TGTGCCAGCAGTTACACTAAGACAGCTTATAATTCACCCCTCCACTTT
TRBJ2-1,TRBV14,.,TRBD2,CASSQVGGLGAAYNEQFF,TGTGCCAGCAGCCAAGTTGGAGGACTAGGGGCCGCCTACAATGAGCAGTTCTTC
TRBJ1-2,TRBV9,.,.,CASSVDRNYGYTF,TGTGCCAGCAGCGTAGACAGAAACTATGGCTACACCTTC
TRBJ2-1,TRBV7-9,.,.,CAGSIQGRTSYNEQFF,TGTGCCGGATCCATCCAGGGGCGAACCTCCTACAATGAGCAGTTCTTC
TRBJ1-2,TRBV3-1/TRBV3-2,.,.,CASSSTGRTYGYTF,TGTGCCAGCAGTTCAACAGGCCGGACCTATGGCTACACCTTC
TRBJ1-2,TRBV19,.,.,CASSIVDSLNYGYTF,TGTGCCAGTAGTATAGTGGACAGCTTAAACTATGGCTACACCTTC
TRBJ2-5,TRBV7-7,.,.,CASSPYSGVQETQYF,TGTGCCAGCAGCCCCTACTCGGGGGTACAAGAGACCCAGTACTTC
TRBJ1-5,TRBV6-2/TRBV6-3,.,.,CASSQPSGGIGQPQHF,TGTGCCAGCAGTCAACCTTCGGGGGGCATTGGTCAGCCCCAGCATTTT
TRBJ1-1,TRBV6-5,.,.,CASSSATGSTEAFF,TGTGCCAGCAGTTCCGCGACAGGTTCCACTGAAGCTTTCTTT
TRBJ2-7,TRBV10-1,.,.,CASWDSQASYEQYF,TGCGCCAGCTGGGACTCCCAAGCTTCCTACGAGCAGTACTTC
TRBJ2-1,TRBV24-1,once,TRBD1,CATSEQPWDRLFF,TGTGCCACCAGTGAACAACCCTGGGACAGGCTATTCTTC